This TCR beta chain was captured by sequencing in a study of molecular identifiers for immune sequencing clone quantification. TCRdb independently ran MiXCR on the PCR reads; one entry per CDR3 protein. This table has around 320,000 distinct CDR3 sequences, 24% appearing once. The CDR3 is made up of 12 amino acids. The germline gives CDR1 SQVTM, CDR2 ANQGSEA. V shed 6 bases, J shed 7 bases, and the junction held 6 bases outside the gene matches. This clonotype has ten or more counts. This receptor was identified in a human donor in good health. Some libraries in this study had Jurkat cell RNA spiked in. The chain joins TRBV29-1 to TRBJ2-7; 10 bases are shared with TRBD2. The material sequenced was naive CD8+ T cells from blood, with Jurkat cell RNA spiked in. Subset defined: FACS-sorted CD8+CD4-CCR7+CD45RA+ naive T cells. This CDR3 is CSVVAGGGEQYF. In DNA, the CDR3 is TGCAGCGTGGTAGCGGGAGGAGGTGAGCAGTACTTC.